This TCR beta chain was sequenced during a study of blood T cells in healthy people across ages. Study-wide findings and caveats: Compared with aged donors, long-lived donors showed fewer expanded clones, suggesting selection. Age advanced and TCR beta diversity per million T cells fell, roughly linearly.

As for this clonotype: Its antigen remains unidentified. At one boundary the junction diverges from the germline segment, which might be a read error.

There are 16 residues in the CDR3. In germline, CDR1 is MNHEY, CDR2 SVGEGT. Through a sample-barcoded 5' primer and a J-beta primer mix, a second PCR was run for about 7 to 12 cycles. Every cDNA was tagged by a template-switch adaptor with 12 random nucleotides. TCRdb recomputed calls from the 5' RACE reads with MiXCR, one row per CDR3 protein. The sample carries over 1,200,000 distinct CDR3 sequences, 59% recorded once. The chain joins TRBV6-2 or TRBV6-3 to TRBJ2-1, with TRBD1 matching 8 bases. The clonotype comes from a man aged 18 to 30 in good health. The specimen was blood. CDR3 loop: CASSSHTGGPYNEQFF. Here the CDR3 DNA reads TGTGCCAGCAGTTCCCATACAGGGGGTCCCTACAATGAGCAGTTTTTC.